The T cell receptor (beta chain) described here comes from a study of human T cells and chemical hapten exposure. Overall study: Diphenylcyclopropenone was applied weekly to patients' scalps across the approximately 24-week study.

Time point denoted: pre-sensitization, week 0. Treatment given: therapeutic diphenylcyclopropenone sensitization with weekly scalp DPC. TCRdb re-derived calls from the RACE reads in MiXCR, one entry per CDR3 protein. The sample holds over 300,000 distinct CDR3 sequences, 4% to 6% seen once. Germline V gene lookup returns CDR1 DFQATT and CDR2 SNEGSKA (reference sequence). The CDR3 is made up of 13 amino acids. V lost 0 bases to trimming and J lost 7 bases, with 13 bases between them. The sequencing used whole blood, collected in connection with sensitization to the hapten diphenylcyclopropenone (DPC). This clonotype originated in a woman aged 50 to 65 with alopecia areata. Some clones in this sample may be carry-over from other donors' samples. The chain carries TRBV20-1 and TRBJ2-7; no clear D gene. CDR3 sequence: CSARDPPAGEQYF. Written as DNA, the CDR3 is TGCAGTGCTAGAGATCCCCCAGCTGGGGAGCAGTACTTC.